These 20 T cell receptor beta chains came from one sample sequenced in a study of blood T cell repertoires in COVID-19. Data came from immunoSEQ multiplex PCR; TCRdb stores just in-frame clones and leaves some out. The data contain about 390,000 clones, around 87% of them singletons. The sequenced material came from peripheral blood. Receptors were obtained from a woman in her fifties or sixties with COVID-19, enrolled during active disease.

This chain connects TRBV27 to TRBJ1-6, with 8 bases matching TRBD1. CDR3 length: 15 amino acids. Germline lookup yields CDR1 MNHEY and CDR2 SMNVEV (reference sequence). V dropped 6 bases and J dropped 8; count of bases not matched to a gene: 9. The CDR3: CASSRDRSLYSPLHF. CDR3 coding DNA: TGTGCCAGCAGCCGGGACAGGTCTCTATATTCACCCCTCCACTTT.

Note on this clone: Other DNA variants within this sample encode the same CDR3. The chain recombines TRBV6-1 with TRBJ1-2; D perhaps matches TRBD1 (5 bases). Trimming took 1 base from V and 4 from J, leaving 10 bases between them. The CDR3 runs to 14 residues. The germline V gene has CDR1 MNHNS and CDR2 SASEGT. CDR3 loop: CASSEGGGVYGYTF. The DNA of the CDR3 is TGTGCCAGCAGTGAAGGGGGGGGAGTCTATGGCTACACCTTC.

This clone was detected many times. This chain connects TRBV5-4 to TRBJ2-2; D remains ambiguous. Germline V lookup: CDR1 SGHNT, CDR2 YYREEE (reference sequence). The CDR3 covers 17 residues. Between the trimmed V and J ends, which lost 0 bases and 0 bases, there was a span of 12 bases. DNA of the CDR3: TGTGCCAGCAGCTTGGCCGAGTCACCGACGAACACCGGGGAGCTGTTTTTT. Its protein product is CASSLAESPTNTGELFF.

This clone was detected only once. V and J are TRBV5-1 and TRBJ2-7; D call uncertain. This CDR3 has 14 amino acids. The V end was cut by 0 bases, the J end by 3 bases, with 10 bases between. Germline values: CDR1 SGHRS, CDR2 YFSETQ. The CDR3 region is CASSLDQVSYEQYF. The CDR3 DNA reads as TGCGCCAGCAGCTTGGACCAGGTGAGCTACGAGCAGTACTTC.

In nucleotides, the CDR3 is TGTGCCAGCAGCCAAGGGGGGGGGTACCAAGAGACCCAGTACTTC. This sequence encodes CASSQGGGYQETQYF. V is TRBV3-1 (or the pseudogene TRBV3-2) and J is TRBJ2-5; 7 nucleotides agree with TRBD2. There are 15 residues in the CDR3. The V segment lost 1 base and the J segment 0 bases; nucleotides outside the gene matches: 2. Germline V gene sequence: CDR1 LGHDT, CDR2 YNNKEL (reference sequence).

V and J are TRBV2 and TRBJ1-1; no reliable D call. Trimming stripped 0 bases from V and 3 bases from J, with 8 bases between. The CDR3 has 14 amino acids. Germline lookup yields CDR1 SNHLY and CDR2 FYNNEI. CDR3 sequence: CASSEAGAYTEAFF. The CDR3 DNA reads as TGTGCCAGCAGTGAAGCGGGAGCCTACACTGAAGCTTTCTTT.

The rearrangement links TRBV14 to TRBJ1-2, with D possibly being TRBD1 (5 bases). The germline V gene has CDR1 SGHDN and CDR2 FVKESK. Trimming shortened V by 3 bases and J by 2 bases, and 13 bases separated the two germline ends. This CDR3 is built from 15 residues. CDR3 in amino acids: CASSQMVGANYGYTF. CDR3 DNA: TGTGCCAGCAGCCAGATGGTTGGGGCAAACTATGGCTACACCTTC.

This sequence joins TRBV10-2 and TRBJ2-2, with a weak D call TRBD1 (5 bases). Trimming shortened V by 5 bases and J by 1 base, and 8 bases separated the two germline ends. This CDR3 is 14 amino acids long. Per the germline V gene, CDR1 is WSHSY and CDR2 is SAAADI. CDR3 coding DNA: TGCGCCAGCAGTTGGGGCCGGAACACCGGGGAGCTGTTTTTT. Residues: CASSWGRNTGELFF.

The CDR3 reads CASSFGSREAFF. In DNA, the CDR3 is TGTGCCAGCAGCTTCGGGAGCCGTGAAGCTTTCTTT. The chain uses TRBV7-3 and TRBJ1-1; D not certain. CDR1 and CDR2 from the germline V gene are SGHTA and FQGTGA. The CDR3 has 12 residues. V was trimmed by 3 bases and J by 7 bases, leaving 9 bases between them. The full variable domain, with the rest looked up from reference TRBV7-3 and TRBJ1-1, is GAGVSQTPSNKVTEKGKYVELRCDPISGHTALYWYRQSLGQGPEFLIYFQGTGAADDSGLPNDRFFAVRPEGSVSTLKIQRTERGDSAVYLCASSFGSREAFFGQGTRLTVV.

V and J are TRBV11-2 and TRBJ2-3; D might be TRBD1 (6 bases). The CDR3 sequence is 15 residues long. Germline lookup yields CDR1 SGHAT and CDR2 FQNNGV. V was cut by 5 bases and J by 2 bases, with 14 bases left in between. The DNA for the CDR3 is TGTGCCAGCAGCCAGGGGATAGACTTCACAGATACGCAGTATTTT. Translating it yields CASSQGIDFTDTQYF.

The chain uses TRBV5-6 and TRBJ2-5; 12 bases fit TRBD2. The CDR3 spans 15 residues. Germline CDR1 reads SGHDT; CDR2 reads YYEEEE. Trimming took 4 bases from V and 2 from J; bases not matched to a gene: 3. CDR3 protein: CASSEGLAGQETQYF. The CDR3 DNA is TGTGCCAGCAGCGAAGGACTAGCGGGGCAAGAGACCCAGTACTTC.

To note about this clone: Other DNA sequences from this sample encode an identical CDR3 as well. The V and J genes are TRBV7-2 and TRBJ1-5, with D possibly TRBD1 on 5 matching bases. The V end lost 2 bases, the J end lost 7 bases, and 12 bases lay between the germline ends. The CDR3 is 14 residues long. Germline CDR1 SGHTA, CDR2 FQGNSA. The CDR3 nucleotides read TGTGCCAGCAGCTTAAGGCAGGGAGGCCAGCCCCAGCATTTT. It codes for CASSLRQGGQPQHF.

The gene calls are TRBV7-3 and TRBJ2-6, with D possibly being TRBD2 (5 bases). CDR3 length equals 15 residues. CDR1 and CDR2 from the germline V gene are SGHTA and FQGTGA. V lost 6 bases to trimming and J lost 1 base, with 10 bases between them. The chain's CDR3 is CASSLEGSGANVLTF. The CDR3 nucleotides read TGTGCCAGCAGTTTAGAGGGATCTGGGGCCAACGTCCTGACTTTC.

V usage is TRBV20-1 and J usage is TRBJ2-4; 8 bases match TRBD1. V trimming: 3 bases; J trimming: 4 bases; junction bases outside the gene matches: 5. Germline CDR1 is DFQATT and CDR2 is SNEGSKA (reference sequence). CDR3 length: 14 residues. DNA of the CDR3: TGCAGTGCTAGTCCCACAGGGGGGAAAAACATTCAGTACTTC. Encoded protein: CSASPTGGKNIQYF.

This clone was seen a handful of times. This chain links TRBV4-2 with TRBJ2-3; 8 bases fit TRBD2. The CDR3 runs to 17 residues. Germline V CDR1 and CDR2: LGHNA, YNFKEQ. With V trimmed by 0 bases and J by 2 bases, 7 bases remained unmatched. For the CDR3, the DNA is TGTGCCAGCAGCCAAGATTGGGCGGGGGGTCACACAGATACGCAGTATTTT. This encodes CASSQDWAGGHTDTQYF.

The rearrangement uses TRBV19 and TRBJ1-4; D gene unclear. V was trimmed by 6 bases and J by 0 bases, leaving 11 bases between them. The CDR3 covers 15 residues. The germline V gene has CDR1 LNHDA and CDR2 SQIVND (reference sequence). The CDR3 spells CASRIGGTTNEKLFF. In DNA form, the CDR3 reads TGTGCCAGTAGAATCGGCGGAACAACTAATGAAAAACTGTTTTTT.

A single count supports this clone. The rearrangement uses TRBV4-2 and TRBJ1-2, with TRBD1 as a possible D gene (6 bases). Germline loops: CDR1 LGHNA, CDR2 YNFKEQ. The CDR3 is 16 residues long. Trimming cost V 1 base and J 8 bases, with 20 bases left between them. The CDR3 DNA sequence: TGTGCCAGCAGCCAAGGGCAGGGGCTGAGGTTACGCGGCTACACCTTC. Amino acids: CASSQGQGLRLRGYTF.

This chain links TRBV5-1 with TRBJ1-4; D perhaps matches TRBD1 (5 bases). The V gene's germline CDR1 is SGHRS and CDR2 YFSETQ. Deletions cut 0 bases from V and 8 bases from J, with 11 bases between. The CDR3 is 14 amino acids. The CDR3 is CASSLGQPREKLFF. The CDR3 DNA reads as TGCGCCAGCAGCTTGGGACAGCCGAGAGAAAAACTGTTTTTT.

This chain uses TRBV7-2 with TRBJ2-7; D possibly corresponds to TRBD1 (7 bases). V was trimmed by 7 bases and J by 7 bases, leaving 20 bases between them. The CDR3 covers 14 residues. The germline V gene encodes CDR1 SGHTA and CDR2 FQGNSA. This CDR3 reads CASTPQGGAWEQYF. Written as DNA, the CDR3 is TGTGCCAGCACCCCCCAGGGGGGAGCGTGGGAGCAGTACTTC.

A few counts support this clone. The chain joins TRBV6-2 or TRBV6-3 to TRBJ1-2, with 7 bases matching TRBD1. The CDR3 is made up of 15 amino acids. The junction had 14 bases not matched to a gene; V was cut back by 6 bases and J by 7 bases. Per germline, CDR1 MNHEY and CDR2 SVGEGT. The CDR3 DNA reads TGTGCCAGCAGCCCCTGGGACAGAACCCTATCTGGCTACACCTTC. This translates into CASSPWDRTLSGYTF.